Listed below are T cell receptor beta chains from one sample, sequenced in a study of blood T cells in healthy people across ages. TCRdb ran MiXCR on the 5' RACE reads and lists one entry per CDR3 protein. The table has 730,000 or so distinct CDR3 sequences, approximately 40% seen once; the top ten hold about 30%. The sequenced sample consisted of blood. These receptors were taken from a man older than 75 in good health. Each CDR3 is given with its conserved first and last residue.

V	J	CDR3
TRBV5-1	TRBJ2-2	CASSFTGTVNTGELFF
TRBV30	TRBJ1-5	CAWSGSGNQPQHF
TRBV6-2/TRBV6-3	TRBJ2-3	CASSRKAGGSDTQYF
TRBV25-1	TRBJ2-1	CASSRGGSYNEQFF
TRBV20-1	TRBJ2-3	CSALLSGRADTQYF
TRBV2	TRBJ1-3	CASSEQQGLSGNTIYF
TRBV5-4	TRBJ2-3	CASSPRQGSVDTQYF
TRBV14	TRBJ2-7	CASSPQGGLSSYEQYF
TRBV6-1	TRBJ1-1	CASSERQGTEAFF
TRBV11-1	TRBJ1-1	CASSFDRMNTEAFF
TRBV5-1	TRBJ2-1	CASSPGGGGFNEQFF
TRBV18	TRBJ1-5	CASSPGQGNNQPPHF
TRBV7-2	TRBJ2-7	CASGLGGGRAYEQYF
TRBV28	TRBJ1-1	CASKNQGARNTEAFF
TRBV2	TRBJ2-4	CASSEERLAKNIQYF
TRBV5-1	TRBJ2-7	CAASEQGLGEQYF
TRBV10-1	TRBJ2-1	CAGSESGSGYNEQFF
TRBV7-9	TRBJ2-1	CASSLTGTGGNEQFF
TRBV5-1	TRBJ2-3	CASSLSGADTQYF
TRBV6-5	NA	CAGSPPRGHEQYF
TRBV6-2/TRBV6-3	TRBJ2-1	CASSVQRYNEQFF
TRBV6-6	TRBJ2-5	CASSTRRGETQYF
TRBV29-1	TRBJ1-6	CSVAGSYNSPLHF
TRBV15	TRBJ2-1	CATSRDRGPEQFF
TRBV27	TRBJ2-7	CASSPAGVPYEQYF
TRBV5-4	TRBJ2-1	CASSFGASGASSYNEQFF
TRBV18	TRBJ2-4	CASSVGQGAGGSREQYF
TRBV9	TRBJ1-3	CASSVDYGYGSRNTIYF
TRBV6-2/TRBV6-3	TRBJ2-5	CASSYGPGGETQYF
TRBV29-1	TRBJ2-5	CSVVAYGTIQETQYF
TRBV20-1	TRBJ2-7	CSARGPGNEQYF
TRBV11-2	TRBJ2-5	CASSLNAGLVSEAQYF
TRBV7-2	TRBJ2-5	CASSLEGAGEETQYF
TRBV19	TRBJ2-4	CASRTGTLGLNIQYF